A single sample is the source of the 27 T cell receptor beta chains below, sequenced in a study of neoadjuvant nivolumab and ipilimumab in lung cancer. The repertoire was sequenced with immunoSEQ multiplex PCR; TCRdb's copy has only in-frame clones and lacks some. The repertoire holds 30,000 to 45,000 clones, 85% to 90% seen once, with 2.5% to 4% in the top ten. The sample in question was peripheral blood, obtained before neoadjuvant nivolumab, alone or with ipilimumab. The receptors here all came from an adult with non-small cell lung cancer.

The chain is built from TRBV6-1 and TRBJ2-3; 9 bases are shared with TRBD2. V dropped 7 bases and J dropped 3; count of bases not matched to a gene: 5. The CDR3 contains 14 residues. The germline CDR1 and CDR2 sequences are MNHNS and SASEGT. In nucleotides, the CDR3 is TGTGCCAGCATTAGCGGGAGTTGGACAGATACGCAGTATTTT. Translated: CASISGSWTDTQYF.

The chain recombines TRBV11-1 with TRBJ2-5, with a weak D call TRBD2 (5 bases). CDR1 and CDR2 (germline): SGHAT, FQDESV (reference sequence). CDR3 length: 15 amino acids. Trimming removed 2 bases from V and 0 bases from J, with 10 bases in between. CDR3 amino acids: CASSLLGGYQETQYF. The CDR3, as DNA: TGTGCCAGCAGCTTATTAGGAGGATACCAAGAGACCCAGTACTTC.

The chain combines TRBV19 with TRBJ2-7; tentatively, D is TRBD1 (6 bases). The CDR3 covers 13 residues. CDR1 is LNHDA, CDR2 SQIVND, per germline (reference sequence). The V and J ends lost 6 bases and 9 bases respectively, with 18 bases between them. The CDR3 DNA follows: TGTGCCAGTAGCCAGAGGGACAAGAAAACGCAGTACTTC. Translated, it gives CASSQRDKKTQYF.

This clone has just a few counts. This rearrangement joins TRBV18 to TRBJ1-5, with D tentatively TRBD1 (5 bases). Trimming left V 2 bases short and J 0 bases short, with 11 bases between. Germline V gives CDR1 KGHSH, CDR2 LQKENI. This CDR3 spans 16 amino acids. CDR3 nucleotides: TGTGCCAGCTCACCAGCGACAGAATATAGCAATCAGCCCCAGCATTTT. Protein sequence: CASSPATEYSNQPQHF. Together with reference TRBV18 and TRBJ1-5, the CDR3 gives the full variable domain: NAGVMQNPRHLVRRRGQEARLRCSPMKGHSHVYWYRQLPEEGLKFMVYLQKENIIDESGMPKERFSAEFPKEGPSILRIQQVVRGDSAAYFCASSPATEYSNQPQHFGDGTRLSIL.

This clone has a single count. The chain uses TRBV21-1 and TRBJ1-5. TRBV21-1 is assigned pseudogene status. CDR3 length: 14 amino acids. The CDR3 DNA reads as TGTGCCAGCAGCCCCTTCTTTTCTTATCAGCCCCAGCATTTT. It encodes CASSPFFSYQPQHF.

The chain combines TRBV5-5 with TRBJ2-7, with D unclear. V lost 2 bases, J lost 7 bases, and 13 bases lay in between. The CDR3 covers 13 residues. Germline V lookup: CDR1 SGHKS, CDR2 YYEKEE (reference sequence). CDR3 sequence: CASSLQYLAEQYF. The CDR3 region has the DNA TGTGCCAGCAGCTTACAGTATCTGGCAGAGCAGTACTTC. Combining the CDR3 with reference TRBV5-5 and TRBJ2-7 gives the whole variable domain DAGVTQSPTHLIKTRGQQVTLRCSPISGHKSVSWYQQVLGQGPQFIFQYYEKEERGRGNFPDRFSARQFPNYSSELNVNALLLGDSALYLCASSLQYLAEQYFGPGTRLTVT.

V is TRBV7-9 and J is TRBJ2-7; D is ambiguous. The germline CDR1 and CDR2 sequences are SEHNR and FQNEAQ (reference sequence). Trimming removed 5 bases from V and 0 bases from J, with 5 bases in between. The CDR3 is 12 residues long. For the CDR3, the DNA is TGTGCCAGCAGCCGCAGCTCCTACGAGCAGTACTTC. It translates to CASSRSSYEQYF.

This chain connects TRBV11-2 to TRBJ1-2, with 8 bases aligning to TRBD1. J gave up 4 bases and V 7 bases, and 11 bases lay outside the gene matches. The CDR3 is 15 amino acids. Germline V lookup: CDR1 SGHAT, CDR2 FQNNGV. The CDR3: CASTRSTGDVYGYTF. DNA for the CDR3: TGTGCCAGCACCCGATCGACAGGGGACGTCTATGGCTACACCTTC.

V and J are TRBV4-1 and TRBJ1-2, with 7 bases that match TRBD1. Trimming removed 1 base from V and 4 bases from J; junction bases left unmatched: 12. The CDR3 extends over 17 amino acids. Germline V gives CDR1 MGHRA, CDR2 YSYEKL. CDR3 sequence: CASSQGERSGGGYGYTF. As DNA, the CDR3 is TGCGCCAGCAGCCAAGGCGAACGTTCAGGGGGTGGCTATGGCTACACCTTC.

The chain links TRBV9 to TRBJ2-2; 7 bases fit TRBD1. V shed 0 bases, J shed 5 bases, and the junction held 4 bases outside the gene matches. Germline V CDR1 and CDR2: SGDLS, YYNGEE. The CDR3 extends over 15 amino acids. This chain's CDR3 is CASSVGQGWTGELFF. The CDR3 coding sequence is TGTGCCAGCAGCGTAGGACAGGGTTGGACCGGGGAGCTGTTTTTT.

The chain's CDR3 is CASRTGTGHTEAFF. In DNA, the CDR3 is TGTGCCAGCAGAACCGGGACAGGGCACACTGAAGCTTTCTTT. J is TRBJ1-1 and V is TRBV7-8; 9 bases line up with TRBD1. Trimming at V came to 6 bases and at J to 3 bases, leaving 5 bases not matched to a gene. CDR1 and CDR2 (germline): SGHVS, FQNEAQ. The CDR3 has 14 residues.

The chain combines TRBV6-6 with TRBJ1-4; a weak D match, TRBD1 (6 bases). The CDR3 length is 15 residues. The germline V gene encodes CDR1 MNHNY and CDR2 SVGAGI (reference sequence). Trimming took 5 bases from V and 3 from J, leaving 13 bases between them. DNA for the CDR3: TGTGCCAGCAGTGCCTACAGGGCTCCTAATGAAAAACTGTTTTTT. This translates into CASSAYRAPNEKLFF.

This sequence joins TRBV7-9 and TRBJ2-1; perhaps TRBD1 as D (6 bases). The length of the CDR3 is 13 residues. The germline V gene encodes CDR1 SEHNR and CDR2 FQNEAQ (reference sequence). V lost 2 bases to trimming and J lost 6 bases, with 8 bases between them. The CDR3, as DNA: TGTGCCAGCAGCTTATTAGGGGGCAATGAGCAGTTCTTC. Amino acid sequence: CASSLLGGNEQFF. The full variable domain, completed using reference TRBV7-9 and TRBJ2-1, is DTGVSQNPRHKITKRGQNVTFRCDPISEHNRLYWYRQTLGQGPEFLTYFQNEAQLEKSRLLSDRFSAERPKGSFSTLEIQRTEQGDSAMYLCASSLLGGNEQFFGPGTRLTVL.

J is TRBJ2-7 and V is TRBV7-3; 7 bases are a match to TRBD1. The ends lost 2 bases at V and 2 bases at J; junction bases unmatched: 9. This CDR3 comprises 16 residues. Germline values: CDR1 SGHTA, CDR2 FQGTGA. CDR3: CASSLFSRDSPYEQYF. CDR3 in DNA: TGTGCCAGCAGCTTATTTTCCCGGGACAGCCCCTACGAGCAGTACTTC.

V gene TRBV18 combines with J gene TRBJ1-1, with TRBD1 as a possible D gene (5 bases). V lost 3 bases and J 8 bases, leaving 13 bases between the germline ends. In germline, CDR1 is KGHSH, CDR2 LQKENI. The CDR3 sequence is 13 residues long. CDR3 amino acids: CASSPGSGREAFF. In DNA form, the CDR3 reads TGTGCCAGCTCACCCGGTTCGGGACGCGAAGCTTTCTTT. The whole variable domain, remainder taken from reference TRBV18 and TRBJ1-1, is NAGVMQNPRHLVRRRGQEARLRCSPMKGHSHVYWYRQLPEEGLKFMVYLQKENIIDESGMPKERFSAEFPKEGPSILRIQQVVRGDSAAYFCASSPGSGREAFFGQGTRLTVV.

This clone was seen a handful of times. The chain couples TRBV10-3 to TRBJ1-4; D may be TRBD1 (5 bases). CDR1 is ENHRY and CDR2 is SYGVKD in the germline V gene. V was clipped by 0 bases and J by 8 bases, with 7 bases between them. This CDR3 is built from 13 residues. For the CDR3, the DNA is TGTGCCATCAGTGAGTCGGGACGCGAAAAACTGTTTTTT. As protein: CAISESGREKLFF.

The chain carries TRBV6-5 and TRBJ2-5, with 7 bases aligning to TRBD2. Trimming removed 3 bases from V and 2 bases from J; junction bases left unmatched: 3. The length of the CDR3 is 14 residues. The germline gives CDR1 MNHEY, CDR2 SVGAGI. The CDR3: CASSYSGGQETQYF. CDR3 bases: TGTGCCAGCAGTTATTCGGGGGGTCAAGAGACCCAGTACTTC.

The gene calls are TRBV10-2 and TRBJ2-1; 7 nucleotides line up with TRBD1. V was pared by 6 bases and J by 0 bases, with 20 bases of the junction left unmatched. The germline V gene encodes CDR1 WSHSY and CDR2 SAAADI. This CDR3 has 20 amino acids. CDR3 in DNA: TGCGCCAGCAGCCCAACTGGACAGGACGAGGATCCTAGCTCCTACAATGAGCAGTTCTTC. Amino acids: CASSPTGQDEDPSSYNEQFF.

CDR3 protein: CASSLEPRYYEQYF. CDR3 bases: TGTGCCAGCAGCTTAGAGCCCAGATACTACGAGCAGTACTTC. The chain recombines TRBV7-8 with TRBJ2-7; D is unresolved. Trimming left V 1 base short and J 3 bases short, with 10 bases between. The CDR3 runs to 14 residues. CDR1 is SGHVS, CDR2 FQNEAQ, per germline. The whole variable domain, remainder taken from reference TRBV7-8 and TRBJ2-7, is GAGVSQSPRYKVAKRGQDVALRCDPISGHVSLFWYQQALGQGPEFLTYFQNEAQLDKSGLPSDRFFAERPEGSVSTLKIQRTQQEDSAVYLCASSLEPRYYEQYFGPGTRLTVT.

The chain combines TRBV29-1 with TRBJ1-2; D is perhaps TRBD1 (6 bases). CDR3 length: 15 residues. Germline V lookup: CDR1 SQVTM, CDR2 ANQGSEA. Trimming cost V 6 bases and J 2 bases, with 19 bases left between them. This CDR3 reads CSVQSGQTDNYGYTF. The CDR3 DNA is TGCAGCGTCCAATCAGGACAGACGGACAACTATGGCTACACCTTC.

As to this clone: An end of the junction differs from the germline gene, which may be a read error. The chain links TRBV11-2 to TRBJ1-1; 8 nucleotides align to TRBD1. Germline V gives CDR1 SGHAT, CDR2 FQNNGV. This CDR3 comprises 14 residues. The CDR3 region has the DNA TGTGCCAGCCGCTTACAGGGGGACAGCACTGAAGCTTTCTTT. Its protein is CASRLQGDSTEAFF.

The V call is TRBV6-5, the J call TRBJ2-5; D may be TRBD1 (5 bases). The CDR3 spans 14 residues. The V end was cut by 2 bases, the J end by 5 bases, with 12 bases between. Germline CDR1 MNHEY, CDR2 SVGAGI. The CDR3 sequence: CASSYRGSGETQYF. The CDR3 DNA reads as TGTGCCAGCAGTTACAGGGGTAGTGGGGAGACCCAGTACTTC.

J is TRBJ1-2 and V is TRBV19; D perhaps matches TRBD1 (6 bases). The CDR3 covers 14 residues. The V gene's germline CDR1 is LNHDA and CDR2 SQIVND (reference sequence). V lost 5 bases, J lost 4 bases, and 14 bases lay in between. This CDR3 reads CASSPRTAIYGYTF. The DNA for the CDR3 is TGTGCCAGTAGTCCGCGGACAGCGATCTATGGCTACACCTTC.

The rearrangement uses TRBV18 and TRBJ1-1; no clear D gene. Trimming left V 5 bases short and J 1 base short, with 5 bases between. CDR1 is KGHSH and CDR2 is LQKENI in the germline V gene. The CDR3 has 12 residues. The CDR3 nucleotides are TGTGCCAGCTCAGGTGGGAACACTGAAGCTTTCTTT. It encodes CASSGGNTEAFF.

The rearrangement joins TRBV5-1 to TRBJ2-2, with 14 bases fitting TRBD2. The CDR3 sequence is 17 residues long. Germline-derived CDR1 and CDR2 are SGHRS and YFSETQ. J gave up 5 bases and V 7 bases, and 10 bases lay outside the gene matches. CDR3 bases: TGCGCCAGCGCCCGGGGACTAGCGGGAGACGGTACCGGGGAGCTGTTTTTT. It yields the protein CASARGLAGDGTGELFF. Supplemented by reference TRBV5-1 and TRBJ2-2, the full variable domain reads KAGVTQTPRYLIKTRGQQVTLSCSPISGHRSVSWYQQTPGQGLQFLFEYFSETQRNKGNFPGRFSGRQFSNSRSEMNVSTLELGDSALYLCASARGLAGDGTGELFFGEGSRLTVL.

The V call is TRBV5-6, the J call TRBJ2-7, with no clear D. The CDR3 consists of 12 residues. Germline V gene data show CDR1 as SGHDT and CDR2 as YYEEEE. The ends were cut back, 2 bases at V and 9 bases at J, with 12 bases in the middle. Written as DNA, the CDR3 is TGTGCCAGCAGCTTCTTGGATGATCGGCAGTACTTC. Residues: CASSFLDDRQYF.

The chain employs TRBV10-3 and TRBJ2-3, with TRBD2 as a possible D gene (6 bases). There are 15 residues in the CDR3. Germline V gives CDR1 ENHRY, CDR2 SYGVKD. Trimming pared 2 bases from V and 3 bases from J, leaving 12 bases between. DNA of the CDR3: TGTGCCATCAGTGAGCGGCTAGCGAGAACAGATACGCAGTATTTT. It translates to CAISERLARTDTQYF.